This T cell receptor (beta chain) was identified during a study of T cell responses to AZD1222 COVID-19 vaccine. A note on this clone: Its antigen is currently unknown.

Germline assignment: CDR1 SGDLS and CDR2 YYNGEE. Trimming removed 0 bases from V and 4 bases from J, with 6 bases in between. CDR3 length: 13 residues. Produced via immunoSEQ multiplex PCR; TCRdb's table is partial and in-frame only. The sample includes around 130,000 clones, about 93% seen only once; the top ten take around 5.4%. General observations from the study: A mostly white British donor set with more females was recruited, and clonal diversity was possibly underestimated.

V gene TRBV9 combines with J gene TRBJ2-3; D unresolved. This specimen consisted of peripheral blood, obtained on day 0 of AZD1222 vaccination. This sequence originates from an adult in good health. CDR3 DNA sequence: TGTGCCAGCAGCGTAGCTCCGGCAGATACGCAGTATTTT. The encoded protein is CASSVAPADTQYF. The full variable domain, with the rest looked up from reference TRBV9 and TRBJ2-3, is DSGVTQTPKHLITATGQRVTLRCSPRSGDLSVYWYQQSLDQGLQFLIQYYNGEERAKGNILERFSAQQFPDLHSELNLSSLELGDSALYFCASSVAPADTQYFGPGTRLTVL.